Each of the 18 T cell receptor beta chains below was sequenced from the same sample in a study of blood T cell repertoires in COVID-19. The protocol was immunoSEQ multiplex PCR, while the TCRdb copy is restricted to in-frame clones and leaves out a portion. Here the sample spans approximately 150,000 clones, 80% being singletons. What was sequenced was peripheral blood. The source is a woman aged 45-59 years with acute or convalescent COVID-19.

CDR3 in DNA: TGTGCCAGCTCACCGAGAAGCGACAGGGTCGGAGGAAACACCATATATTTT. Translated, it gives CASSPRSDRVGGNTIYF. The chain has TRBV18 and TRBJ1-3, with 7 bases identical to TRBD1. This CDR3 is 17 amino acids long. V lost 3 bases, J lost 4 bases, and 12 bases stayed unmatched. Germline values: CDR1 KGHSH, CDR2 LQKENI.

The V call is TRBV6-2 or TRBV6-3, the J call TRBJ2-7; TRBD2 matches 13 bases. With V trimmed by 5 bases and J by 2 bases, 6 bases remained unmatched. The CDR3 sequence is 16 residues long. Germline lookup yields CDR1 MNHEY and CDR2 SVGEGT. CDR3 loop: CASSTPGTSGTYEQYF. The CDR3 DNA reads TGTGCCAGCAGTACACCAGGGACTAGCGGGACCTACGAGCAGTACTTC.

The V gene is TRBV10-3, the J gene TRBJ1-6; D remains ambiguous. The germline V and J ends were trimmed by 11 bases and 5 bases, with 16 bases remaining between them. The CDR3 runs to 14 residues. Germline V gene sequence: CDR1 ENHRY, CDR2 SYGVKD. The CDR3 region is CAVKSNTDNSPLHF. CDR3 bases: TGTGCCGTAAAAAGTAATACAGATAATTCACCCCTCCACTTT.

The chain couples TRBV7-9 to TRBJ1-4; no reliable D call. V lost 4 bases and J 5 bases, leaving 14 bases between the germline ends. Germline values: CDR1 SEHNR, CDR2 FQNEAQ (reference sequence). This CDR3 region has 15 residues. The CDR3 region is CASSSSQDFNEKLFF. The DNA for the CDR3 is TGTGCCAGCAGCTCCTCCCAGGATTTCAATGAAAAACTGTTTTTT.

The V gene is TRBV16, the J gene TRBJ1-2, with a tentative D call TRBD1 (5 bases). Germline CDR1 reads KGHSY; CDR2 reads FQNENV. V lost 0 bases to trimming and J lost 5 bases, with 25 bases between them. The CDR3 sequence is 19 residues long. As DNA, the CDR3 is TGTGCCAGCAGCCAATCGGGACTCTGGCAGTCAACTAAGTATTATGGCTACACCTTC. Translating it yields CASSQSGLWQSTKYYGYTF.

The V gene is TRBV7-3, the J gene TRBJ2-2; possible D gene TRBD1, 6 bases. The CDR3 extends over 15 amino acids. Germline V CDR1 and CDR2: SGHTA, FQGTGA. The V end was cut by 6 bases, the J end by 7 bases, with 18 bases between. CDR3: CASSREGPGDGELFF. In DNA form, the CDR3 reads TGTGCCAGCAGTCGAGAGGGGCCAGGGGACGGGGAGCTGTTTTTT.

This chain connects TRBV9 to TRBJ1-2; no firm D call. The V gene lost 10 bases and the J gene lost 8 bases, with 24 bases spanning the gap. The CDR3 covers 14 residues. The germline V gene has CDR1 SGDLS and CDR2 YYNGEE. CDR3 loop: CASQHPSDIPGYTF. The CDR3 region has the DNA TGTGCCTCCCAGCACCCCAGTGACATCCCCGGCTACACCTTC.

The chain employs TRBV6-5 and TRBJ1-2; D gene ambiguous. Trimming took 10 bases from V and 3 from J, leaving 15 bases between them. This CDR3 region has 13 residues. From germline, CDR1 is MNHEY and CDR2 SVGAGI. The CDR3 sequence: CATESALDYGYTF. CDR3 DNA: TGTGCCACAGAGTCAGCGCTTGACTATGGCTACACCTTC.

This clone was recorded once. The V gene is TRBV2, the J gene TRBJ2-1; D gene unclear. Deletions cut 4 bases from V and 2 bases from J, with 9 bases between. CDR1 is SNHLY and CDR2 is FYNNEI in the germline V gene. This CDR3 comprises 14 residues. The CDR3 DNA is TGTGCCAGCAGTGGCGACTCTACCTACAATGAGCAGTTCTTC. Its translation is CASSGDSTYNEQFF.

The chain joins TRBV3-1 (or the pseudogene TRBV3-2) to TRBJ1-2; 9 bases are shared with TRBD1. Germline lookup yields CDR1 LGHDT and CDR2 YNNKEL (reference sequence). The CDR3 is 13 amino acids. With 4 bases clipped from V and 13 bases from J, the junction kept 10 bases outside the gene matches. CDR3: CASSLGTGRACTF. The CDR3 DNA follows: TGTGCCAGCAGCCTAGGGACAGGGAGAGCCTGCACCTTC.

V is TRBV4-2 and J is TRBJ2-3; D gene uncertain. V lost 1 base and J 12 bases, leaving 14 bases between the germline ends. Germline V lookup: CDR1 LGHNA, CDR2 YNFKEQ. The CDR3 totals 13 residues. CDR3 nucleotide sequence: TGTGCCAGCAGCCAAGTTCCGTCAGCGCTACAGTATTTT. It is translated as CASSQVPSALQYF.

This clone has a handful of counts. The gene calls are TRBV11-2 and TRBJ1-4; the D gene is possibly TRBD1 (6 bases). The germline V and J ends were trimmed by 3 bases and 7 bases, with 15 bases remaining between them. The CDR3 runs to 15 residues. Germline V lookup: CDR1 SGHAT, CDR2 FQNNGV. CDR3 sequence reads: CASSFRGGIGEKLFF. The CDR3 DNA is TGTGCCAGCAGCTTTCGGGGGGGCATCGGTGAAAAACTGTTTTTT.

The chain's CDR3 is CASSPGLLETQYF. The DNA of the CDR3 is TGTGCCAGCAGCCCTGGACTTTTAGAGACCCAGTACTTC. The rearrangement uses TRBV9 and TRBJ2-5, with D maybe TRBD2 (5 bases). V lost 4 bases and J lost 4, with 11 bases in between. The CDR3 length is 13 residues. Germline assignment: CDR1 SGDLS and CDR2 YYNGEE. Variable domain in full (rest from reference TRBV9 and TRBJ2-5): DSGVTQTPKHLITATGQRVTLRCSPRSGDLSVYWYQQSLDQGLQFLIQYYNGEERAKGNILERFSAQQFPDLHSELNLSSLELGDSALYFCASSPGLLETQYFGPGTRLLVL.

There are a few counts of this clone. CDR3 loop: CASSLSAGRLTF. As DNA, the CDR3 is TGTGCCAGCAGCTTATCGGCAGGGCGGCTCACCTTC. This rearrangement joins TRBV11-1 to TRBJ1-2, with a weak D call TRBD1 (5 bases). V shed 2 bases and J shed 13 bases, with 14 bases lying between them. Germline CDR1 SGHAT, CDR2 FQDESV (reference sequence). The CDR3 sequence is 12 residues long. The full variable domain, rest sourced from reference TRBV11-1 and TRBJ1-2, is EAEVAQSPRYKITEKSQAVAFWCDPISGHATLYWYRQILGQGPELLVQFQDESVVDDSQLPKDRFSAERLKGVDSTLKIQPAELGDSAMYLCASSLSAGRLTFGSGTRLTVV.

The gene calls are TRBV7-3 and TRBJ2-3, with 9 bases matching TRBD1. With 5 bases clipped from V and 1 base from J, the junction kept 4 bases outside the gene matches. Germline CDR1 and CDR2: SGHTA and FQGTGA. The CDR3 runs to 15 residues. CDR3 sequence (DNA): TGTGCCAGCAGCGTTTACAGGGGGCGCACAGATACGCAGTATTTT. Its protein product is CASSVYRGRTDTQYF. The entire variable domain, with the rest obtained from reference TRBV7-3 and TRBJ2-3, is as follows: GAGVSQTPSNKVTEKGKYVELRCDPISGHTALYWYRQSLGQGPEFLIYFQGTGAADDSGLPNDRFFAVRPEGSVSTLKIQRTERGDSAVYLCASSVYRGRTDTQYFGPGTRLTVL.

This clone was detected a few times. The chain recombines TRBV27 with TRBJ1-1; D gene unclear. The CDR3 runs to 13 residues. Germline V gene sequence: CDR1 MNHEY, CDR2 SMNVEV (reference sequence). Trimming removed 3 bases at V and 10 bases at J, with 15 bases between. The CDR3 region has the DNA TGTGCCAGCAGTTTGAGGGAGGGCTGGGGAGCTTTCTTT. Translating it yields CASSLREGWGAFF.

The chain recombines TRBV4-2 with TRBJ1-1, with 7 bases matching TRBD1. This CDR3 region has 14 residues. V lost 3 bases, J lost 3 bases, and 4 bases stayed unmatched. The germline V gene encodes CDR1 LGHNA and CDR2 YNFKEQ. This chain's CDR3 is CASSHIRGDTEAFF. CDR3 DNA: TGTGCCAGCAGCCATATCAGGGGGGACACTGAAGCTTTCTTT.

The rearrangement uses TRBV27 and TRBJ1-1; D gene uncertain. Germline V gives CDR1 MNHEY, CDR2 SMNVEV (reference sequence). V was shortened by 2 bases and J by 0 bases, with 7 bases between the two germline ends. CDR3 size: 14 residues. As DNA, the CDR3 is TGTGCCAGCAGTTTACGGAGGATGAACACTGAAGCTTTCTTT. It translates to CASSLRRMNTEAFF.